What follows are 3 T cell receptor beta chains derived from one specimen sequenced in a study of neurological immune-mediated disorders. Time point noted: longitudinal time-point 3. Each CDR3 protein is one row after TCRdb ran MiXCR on the 5' RACE reads. The repertoire holds approximately 80,000 distinct CDR3 sequences, with around 4.5% as singletons. The sequenced sample consisted of PBMCs. The receptor source for this set is a woman between 55 and 75 years old with multiple sclerosis.

This clonotype occurred many times. The CDR3 region is CASSWPGQGGNEQFF. The CDR3, as DNA: TGCGCCAGCAGTTGGCCGGGACAGGGGGGCAATGAGCAGTTCTTC. This chain connects TRBV4-1 to TRBJ2-1; 11 bases agree with TRBD1. Germline CDR1 is MGHRA and CDR2 is YSYEKL. There are 15 residues in the CDR3. V was clipped by 6 bases and J by 6 bases; unmatched bases: 7.

This clonotype was seen ten or more times. The V and J genes are TRBV5-1 and TRBJ2-3, with D possibly being TRBD1 (6 bases). The germline V gene encodes CDR1 SGHRS and CDR2 YFSETQ. Trimming removed 2 bases from V and 4 bases from J, with 14 bases in between. This CDR3 comprises 15 residues. In DNA form, the CDR3 reads TGCGCCAGCAGCTTACAGGGACCGTTTCCAGATACGCAGTATTTT. Its protein product is CASSLQGPFPDTQYF.

This clonotype was counted ten times or more. The rearrangement uses TRBV20-1 and TRBJ1-1, with 8 bases matching TRBD1. With 6 bases clipped from V and 4 bases from J, the junction kept 13 bases outside the gene matches. Germline CDR1 reads DFQATT; CDR2 reads SNEGSKA (reference sequence). This CDR3 contains 15 residues. The CDR3 spells CSATKSTGGITEAFF. CDR3 DNA sequence: TGCAGTGCAACAAAATCTACAGGGGGTATCACTGAAGCTTTCTTT.